This T cell receptor beta chain was identified during a study of T-cell memory formation after mild COVID-19 (dated by TCRdb to the early 2020s). A note on the overall study: TCR sequence clusters from the two donors were largely donor specific. In a couple of donors, T-cell clones that expanded and contracted after mild COVID-19 were followed by sequencing TCRalpha and TCRbeta repertoires longitudinally. The cohort comprised two young, previously healthy adult volunteers, one female and one male. Overall study outcomes, separate from this receptor: The study included only a couple of mild cases, and larger cohorts that include severe cases with pre-infection samples were judged to be necessary. Contracting CD4+ clones turned up mainly in the CM and EM memory subsets, whereas EMRA was where CD8+ clones were enriched. The detection of some responding clones in pre-infection memory suggests that pre-existing cross-reactive memory T cells joined the SARS-CoV-2 response. SARS-CoV-2 specificity was not confirmed for the second-wave clones peaking on day 37. Clones contracting from day 15 to 85 had balanced CD4/CD8 phenotypes, while a second wave expanding from day 15 to 37 was biased towards CD4+.

This clonotype was seen a handful of times. This clone's antigen is unknown. Base qualities were left out, and no much larger clone turns up one base away. The reads were generated on an Illumina NovaSeq 6000. TCRalpha and TCRbeta cDNA libraries were constructed by 5'RACE with constant-segment primers, with sample barcodes and unique molecular identifiers being introduced. Trizol reagent was used to extract RNA from every sample. Library amplification was performed in two PCR steps, and a second sample barcode and Illumina TruSeq adapters were introduced in the second step. The libraries were sequenced on an Illumina NovaSeq using 2 x 150 bp paired-end reads. The original methods were these. Demultiplexing of reads and collapsing into UMI-guided consensus sequences were performed with migec v1.2.7. Using mixcr v2.1.11, UMI consensuses were aligned to TRA and TRB V and J templates and then assembled into clonotypes. A clonotype was counted as expanded or contracted only when both edgeR and NoisET called the clonotype significant, with the noise models trained on biological replicates. edgeR calls used a false discovery rate-adjusted p below 0.01 and a log2 fold-change threshold of 1. As an exploratory analysis of dynamics, max-normalized trajectories of the 1000 most abundant clonotypes were examined by PCA with hierarchical clustering. Each responding clone was given a CD4 or CD8 phenotype based on the CD4+ and CD8+ repertoires, which had been sequenced separately. The raw public data were reprocessed by TCRdb itself: fastp quality trimming at Q25, MiXCR clonotype calling, in-frame beta chains only. CDR3 protein sequences are deduplicated, and each keeps its most common genes and DNA. These V and J calls rely on TCRdb rather than the paper's analysis. The sample records around 450,000 distinct CDR3 sequences, roughly 26% of which are singletons. In total, the top ten clones hold around 8.7% of the sample.

The germline V gene sets CDR1 to KGHSH and CDR2 to LQKENI. From the cysteine up to the phenylalanine, the CDR3 has a length of 13 residues. Just the 39-base CDR3 DNA is kept, in frame starting at base 1. Trimming removed 7 bases from V and 2 bases from J, leaving 11 bases between the germline ends. PBMCs were isolated by Ficoll-Paque density gradient centrifugation. Sequencing was performed on PBMCs or a T cell subset sorted from them (not recorded which). The receptor chain draws on TRBV18 and TRBJ2-5, and possibly TRBD1, on 6 matching bases. The clonotype comes from an adult woman who had mild COVID-19 (a few samples of this study predate the infection). The sample titles of this study are shuffled in the database, so cell type and time point are left out; the donor was told from shared clones. The bases are TGTGCCAGCTGTGGGGGCTCGCAAGAGACCCAGTACTTC. This encodes CASCGGSQETQYF.